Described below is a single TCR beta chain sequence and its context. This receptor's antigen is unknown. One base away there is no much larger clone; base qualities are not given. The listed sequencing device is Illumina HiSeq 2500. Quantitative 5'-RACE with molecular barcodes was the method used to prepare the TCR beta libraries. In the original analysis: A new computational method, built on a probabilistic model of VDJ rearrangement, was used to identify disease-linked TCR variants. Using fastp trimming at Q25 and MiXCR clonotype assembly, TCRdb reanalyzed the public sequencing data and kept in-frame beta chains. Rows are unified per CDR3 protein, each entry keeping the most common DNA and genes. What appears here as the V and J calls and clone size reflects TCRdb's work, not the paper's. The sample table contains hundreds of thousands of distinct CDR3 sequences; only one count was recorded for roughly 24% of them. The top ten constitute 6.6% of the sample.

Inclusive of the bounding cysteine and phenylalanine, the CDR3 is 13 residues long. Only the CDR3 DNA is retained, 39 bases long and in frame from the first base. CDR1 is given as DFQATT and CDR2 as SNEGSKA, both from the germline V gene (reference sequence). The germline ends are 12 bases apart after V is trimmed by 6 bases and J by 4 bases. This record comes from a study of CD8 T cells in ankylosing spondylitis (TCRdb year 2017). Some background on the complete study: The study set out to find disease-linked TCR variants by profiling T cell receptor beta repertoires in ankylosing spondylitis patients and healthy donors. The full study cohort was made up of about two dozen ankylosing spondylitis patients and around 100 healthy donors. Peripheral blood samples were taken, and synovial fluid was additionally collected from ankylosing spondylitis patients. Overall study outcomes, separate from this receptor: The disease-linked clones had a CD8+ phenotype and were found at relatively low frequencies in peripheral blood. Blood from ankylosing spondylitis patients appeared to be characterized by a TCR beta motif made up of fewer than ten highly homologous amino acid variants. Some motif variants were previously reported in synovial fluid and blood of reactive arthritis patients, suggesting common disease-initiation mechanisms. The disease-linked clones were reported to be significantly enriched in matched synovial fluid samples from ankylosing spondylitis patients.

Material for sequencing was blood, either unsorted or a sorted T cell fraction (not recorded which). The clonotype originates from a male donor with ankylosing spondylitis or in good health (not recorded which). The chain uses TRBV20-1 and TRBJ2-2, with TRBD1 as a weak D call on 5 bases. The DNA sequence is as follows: TGCAGTGCGCAGGACACGTCCACCGGGGAGCTGTTTTTT. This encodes CSAQDTSTGELFF.